A selection of T cell receptor beta chains follows, all from one sample in a study of blood T cell repertoires in COVID-19. Data came from immunoSEQ multiplex PCR; TCRdb stores just in-frame clones and leaves some out. The table lists over 250,000 clones, roughly 85% of them singletons. The sequenced material came from peripheral blood. The receptors stem from a woman between 45 and 60 years old who had recovered from COVID-19. Both conserved end residues are part of each CDR3. A D gene is named only where the DNA matches it firmly. The listing skips clone size in some rows; elsewhere it reads once, few, many or a size class.

size: NA; D: TRBD1; J: TRBJ1-2; V: TRBV9; CDR3: CASSVQPGVGTGGVYGYTF; DNA: TGTGCCAGCAGCGTCCAACCTGGAGTGGGGACAGGGGGAGTCTATGGCTACACCTTC
size: NA; D: NA; J: TRBJ1-2; V: TRBV27; CDR3: CASSLTGPEDYGYTF; DNA: TGTGCCAGCAGCCTTACAGGGCCGGAGGACTATGGCTACACCTTC
size: NA; D: NA; J: TRBJ2-2; V: TRBV7-2; CDR3: CASSLARGAAGELFF; DNA: TGTGCCAGCAGCTTAGCCAGGGGCGCCGCCGGGGAGCTGTTTTTT
size: NA; D: TRBD2; J: TRBJ2-1; V: TRBV2; CDR3: CASSWTSAYNEQFF; DNA: TGTGCCAGCAGCTGGACTAGCGCGTACAATGAGCAGTTCTTC
size: NA; D: TRBD2; J: TRBJ2-1; V: TRBV11-3; CDR3: CASSSTSGGAIEQFF; DNA: TGTGCCAGCAGCTCTACTAGCGGGGGGGCCATTGAGCAGTTCTTC
size: NA; D: NA; J: TRBJ2-1; V: TRBV7-2; CDR3: CASSQGSHNEQFF; DNA: TGTGCCAGCAGTCAGGGTTCGCACAATGAGCAGTTCTTC
size: NA; D: TRBD1; J: TRBJ1-2; V: TRBV6-6; CDR3: CASSSWDRGRGGYTF; DNA: TGTGCCAGCAGTTCCTGGGACAGGGGGCGCGGAGGCTACACCTTC
size: NA; D: TRBD1; J: TRBJ2-5; V: TRBV15; CDR3: CATSLGQGGQETQYF; DNA: TGTGCCACCAGCTTGGGACAGGGAGGGCAAGAGACCCAGTACTTC
size: NA; D: NA; J: TRBJ2-7; V: TRBV11-1; CDR3: CASSSRGLTYEQYF; DNA: TGTGCCAGCAGCTCACGCGGGTTGACCTACGAGCAGTACTTC
size: NA; D: TRBD2; J: TRBJ2-2; V: TRBV9; CDR3: CASSSGGRRGELFF; DNA: TGTGCCAGCAGCAGCGGGGGGCGCAGGGGGGAGCTGTTTTTT
size: NA; D: NA; J: TRBJ2-7; V: TRBV19; CDR3: CASSPASETYEQYF; DNA: TGTGCCAGTAGTCCGGCTAGCGAGACCTACGAGCAGTACTTC
size: NA; D: NA; J: TRBJ2-1; V: TRBV15; CDR3: CATSRQGGRSSYNEQFF; DNA: TGTGCCACCAGCAGACAGGGAGGCCGTAGCTCCTACAATGAGCAGTTCTTC
size: NA; D: NA; J: TRBJ2-5; V: TRBV20-1; CDR3: CSASEGWAQYF; DNA: TGCAGTGCCTCGGAGGGGTGGGCCCAGTACTTC
size: NA; D: TRBD1; J: TRBJ1-5; V: TRBV14; CDR3: CASSQTTGVNRNQPQHF; DNA: TGTGCCAGCAGCCAGACCACAGGGGTCAATCGCAATCAGCCCCAGCATTTT
size: NA; D: TRBD1; J: TRBJ2-2; V: TRBV3-1/TRBV3-2; CDR3: CASSVRTGGGVGELFF; DNA: TGTGCCAGCAGCGTACGGACAGGGGGCGGGGTCGGGGAGCTGTTTTTT
size: NA; D: NA; J: TRBJ1-5; V: TRBV7-2; CDR3: CASSLDSGSQPQHF; DNA: TGTGCCAGCAGCTTAGATTCCGGGTCCCAGCCCCAGCATTTT
size: NA; D: TRBD2; J: TRBJ2-7; V: TRBV7-2; CDR3: CASSQRPFSGVSYEQYF; DNA: TGTGCCAGCAGCCAACGGCCTTTTAGCGGGGTCTCCTACGAGCAGTACTTC
size: NA; D: TRBD2; J: TRBJ2-5; V: TRBV24-1; CDR3: CATSDLAGGQETQYF; DNA: TGTGCCACCAGTGATTTGGCGGGAGGCCAAGAGACCCAGTACTTC
size: NA; D: TRBD1; J: TRBJ1-1; V: TRBV20-1; CDR3: CSASQGVPTEAFF; DNA: TGCAGTGCTAGTCAGGGGGTACCCACTGAAGCTTTCTTT
size: many; D: NA; J: TRBJ2-1; V: TRBV21-1; CDR3: CASSKEAGAYNEQFF; DNA: TGTGCCAGCAGCAAAGAGGCGGGGGCCTACAATGAGCAGTTCTTC
size: NA; D: NA; J: TRBJ1-2; V: TRBV7-2; CDR3: CASSTTTNYGYTF; DNA: TGTGCCAGCAGTACGACAACTAACTATGGCTACACCTTC
size: NA; D: TRBD1; J: TRBJ2-5; V: TRBV4-1; CDR3: CASSQGQGWETQYF; DNA: TGCGCCAGCAGCCAAGGACAGGGGTGGGAGACCCAGTACTTC
size: NA; D: NA; J: TRBJ1-2; V: TRBV2; CDR3: CASSSQGSSEGYTF; DNA: TGTGCCAGCAGCAGCCAGGGGTCCTCCGAGGGCTACACCTTC
size: NA; D: NA; J: TRBJ1-5; V: TRBV30; CDR3: CAWSPQLTASGQPQHF; DNA: TGTGCCTGGAGCCCCCAGTTGACAGCCTCCGGGCAGCCCCAGCATTTT
size: NA; D: NA; J: TRBJ2-5; V: TRBV6-5; CDR3: CASSYSGTQYF; DNA: TGTGCCAGCAGTTACTCCGGGACCCAGTACTTC
size: NA; D: TRBD2; J: TRBJ2-5; V: TRBV4-1; CDR3: CASSQDQAGGLETQYF; DNA: TGCGCCAGCAGCCAAGACCAAGCGGGGGGTTTAGAGACCCAGTACTTC
size: NA; D: NA; J: TRBJ2-7; V: TRBV19; CDR3: CASSMRESSYEQYF; DNA: TGTGCCAGTAGTATGAGAGAGAGCTCCTACGAGCAGTACTTC
size: NA; D: TRBD2; J: TRBJ2-5; V: TRBV7-8; CDR3: CASSFSTSGRGETQYF; DNA: TGTGCCAGCAGCTTCTCCACTAGCGGGAGGGGGGAGACCCAGTACTTC
size: NA; D: TRBD2; J: TRBJ2-3; V: TRBV24-1; CDR3: CATSDRIAGGPHLYTDTQYF; DNA: TGTGCCACCAGTGATCGTATAGCGGGGGGGCCCCACCTATACACAGATACGCAGTATTTT
size: NA; D: TRBD1; J: TRBJ1-5; V: TRBV5-1; CDR3: CASSSQTGQPQHF; DNA: TGCGCCAGCAGCTCCCAGACAGGGCAGCCCCAGCATTTT
size: NA; D: NA; J: TRBJ2-7; V: TRBV7-2; CDR3: CASTQRGGLYEQYF; DNA: TGTGCCAGCACCCAGAGGGGGGGCCTCTACGAGCAGTACTTC
size: NA; D: TRBD1; J: TRBJ2-2; V: TRBV6-2/TRBV6-3; CDR3: CASSWDRATGELFF; DNA: TGTGCCAGCAGTTGGGACAGGGCCACCGGGGAGCTGTTTTTT
size: NA; D: NA; J: TRBJ1-2; V: TRBV6-5; CDR3: CASSYSIESPYGYTF; DNA: TGTGCCAGCAGTTACTCGATAGAGTCCCCGTATGGCTACACCTTC
size: NA; D: NA; J: TRBJ2-7; V: TRBV5-1; CDR3: CASSLAAGDPYEQYF; DNA: TGCGCCAGCAGCTTGGCCGCAGGTGACCCTTACGAGCAGTACTTC
size: NA; D: NA; J: TRBJ1-6; V: TRBV28; CDR3: CASSFSRGNNSPLHF; DNA: TGTGCCAGCAGTTTTAGTCGAGGGAATAATTCACCCCTCCACTTT
size: NA; D: TRBD2; J: TRBJ2-7; V: TRBV3-1/TRBV3-2; CDR3: CASSPFVAGGLEQYF; DNA: TGTGCCAGCAGCCCGTTTGTAGCGGGCGGTCTCGAGCAGTACTTC
size: once; D: NA; J: TRBJ1-3; V: TRBV9; CDR3: CASSVGQGSGNTIYF; DNA: TGTGCCAGCAGCGTAGGTCAGGGCTCTGGAAACACCATATATTTT
size: NA; D: TRBD1; J: TRBJ1-1; V: TRBV7-9; CDR3: CASSLTYRGRLEAFF; DNA: TGTGCCAGCAGCTTAACCTACAGGGGGCGGCTAGAAGCTTTCTTT
size: NA; D: NA; J: TRBJ2-7; V: TRBV3-1/TRBV3-2; CDR3: CASSLPGKSYEQYF; DNA: TGTGCCAGCAGCTTACCCGGGAAGTCCTACGAGCAGTACTTC
size: NA; D: NA; J: TRBJ1-3; V: TRBV4-3; CDR3: CASSQVVPPSSGNTIYF; DNA: TGCGCCAGCAGCCAAGTGGTCCCCCCGAGCTCTGGAAACACCATATATTTT
size: NA; D: NA; J: TRBJ2-3; V: TRBV5-1; CDR3: CASSLLEVSRRDTQYF; DNA: TGCGCCAGCAGCTTGCTCGAGGTCAGTAGGAGGGATACGCAGTATTTT
size: NA; D: TRBD2; J: TRBJ2-1; V: TRBV19; CDR3: CASTALRGGSYNEQFF; DNA: TGTGCCAGTACCGCCCTGCGGGGGGGCTCCTACAATGAGCAGTTCTTC
size: NA; D: TRBD2; J: TRBJ2-1; V: TRBV7-9; CDR3: CASAGGTSGSYNEQFF; DNA: TGTGCCAGCGCAGGAGGGACTAGCGGGAGCTACAATGAGCAGTTCTTC